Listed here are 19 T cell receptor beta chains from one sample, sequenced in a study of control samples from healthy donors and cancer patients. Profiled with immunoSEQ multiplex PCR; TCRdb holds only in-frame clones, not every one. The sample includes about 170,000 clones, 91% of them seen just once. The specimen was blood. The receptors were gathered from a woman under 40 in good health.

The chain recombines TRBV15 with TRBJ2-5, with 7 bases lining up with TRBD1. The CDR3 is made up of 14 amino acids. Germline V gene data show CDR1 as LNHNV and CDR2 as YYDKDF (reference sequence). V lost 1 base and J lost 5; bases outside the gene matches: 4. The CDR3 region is CATSRGGTVETQYF. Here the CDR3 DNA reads TGTGCCACCAGCAGAGGGGGGACAGTCGAGACCCAGTACTTC.

The CDR3 protein is CASSLRTDYGYTF. Written as DNA, the CDR3 is TGTGCCAGCAGTTTAAGGACAGACTATGGCTACACCTTC. The chain joins TRBV12-3 or TRBV12-4 to TRBJ1-2; maybe TRBD1 (6 bases). This CDR3 region has 13 residues. V shed 2 bases and J shed 3 bases, with 7 bases lying between them.

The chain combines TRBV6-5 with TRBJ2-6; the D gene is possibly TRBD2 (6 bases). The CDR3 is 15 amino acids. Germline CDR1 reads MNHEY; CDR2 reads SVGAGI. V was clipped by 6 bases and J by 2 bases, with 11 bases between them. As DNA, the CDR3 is TGTGCCAGCAGACCGGCGGGAACTGGGGCCAACGTCCTGACTTTC. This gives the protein CASRPAGTGANVLTF.

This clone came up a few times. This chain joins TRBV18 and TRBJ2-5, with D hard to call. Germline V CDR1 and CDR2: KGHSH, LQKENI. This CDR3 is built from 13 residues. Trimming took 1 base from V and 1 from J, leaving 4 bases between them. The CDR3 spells CASSPQAQETQYF. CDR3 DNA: TGTGCCAGCTCACCACAGGCCCAAGAGACCCAGTACTTC.

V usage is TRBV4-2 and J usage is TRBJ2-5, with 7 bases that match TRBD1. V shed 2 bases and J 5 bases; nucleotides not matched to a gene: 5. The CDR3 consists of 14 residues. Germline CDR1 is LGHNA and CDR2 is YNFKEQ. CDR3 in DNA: TGTGCCAGCAGCCAAAAGACAGGGAGCGAGACCCAGTACTTC. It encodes CASSQKTGSETQYF.

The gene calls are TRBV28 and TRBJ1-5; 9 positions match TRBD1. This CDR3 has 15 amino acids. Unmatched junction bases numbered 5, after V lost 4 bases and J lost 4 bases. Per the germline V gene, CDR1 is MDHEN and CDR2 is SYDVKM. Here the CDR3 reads CASSYPGTGNQPQHF. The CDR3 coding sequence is TGTGCCAGCAGTTACCCCGGGACAGGGAATCAGCCCCAGCATTTT.

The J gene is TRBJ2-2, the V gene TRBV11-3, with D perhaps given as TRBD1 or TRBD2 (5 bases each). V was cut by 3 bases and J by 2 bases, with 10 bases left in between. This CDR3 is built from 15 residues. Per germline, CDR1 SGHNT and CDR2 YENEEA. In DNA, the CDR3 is TGTGCCAGCAGCTTTGGGGGTTTAAACACCGGGGAGCTGTTTTTT. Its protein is CASSFGGLNTGELFF.

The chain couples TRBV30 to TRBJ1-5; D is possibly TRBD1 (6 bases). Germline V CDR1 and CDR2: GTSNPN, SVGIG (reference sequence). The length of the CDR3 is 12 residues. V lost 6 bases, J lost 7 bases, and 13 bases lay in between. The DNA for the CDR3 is TGTGCCTGCTCAGGGGAGCGGCAGCCCCAGCATTTT. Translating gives CACSGERQPQHF.

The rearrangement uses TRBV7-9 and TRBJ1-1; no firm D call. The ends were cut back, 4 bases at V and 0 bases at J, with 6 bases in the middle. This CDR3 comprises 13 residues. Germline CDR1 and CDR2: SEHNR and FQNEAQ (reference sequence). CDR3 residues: CASSWTVNTEAFF. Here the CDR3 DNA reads TGTGCCAGCAGCTGGACGGTGAACACTGAAGCTTTCTTT. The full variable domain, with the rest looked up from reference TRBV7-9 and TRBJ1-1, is DTGVSQNPRHKITKRGQNVTFRCDPISEHNRLYWYRQTLGQGPEFLTYFQNEAQLEKSRLLSDRFSAERPKGSFSTLEIQRTEQGDSAMYLCASSWTVNTEAFFGQGTRLTVV.

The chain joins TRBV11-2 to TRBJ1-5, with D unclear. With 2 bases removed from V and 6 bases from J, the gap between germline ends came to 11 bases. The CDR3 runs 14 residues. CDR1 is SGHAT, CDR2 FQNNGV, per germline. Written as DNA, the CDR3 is TGTGCCAGCAGCTTACAGGTAGGAGGTCAGCCCCAGCATTTT. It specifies CASSLQVGGQPQHF.

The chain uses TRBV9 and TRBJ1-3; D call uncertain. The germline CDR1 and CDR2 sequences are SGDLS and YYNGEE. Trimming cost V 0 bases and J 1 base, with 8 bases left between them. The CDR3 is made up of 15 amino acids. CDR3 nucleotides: TGTGCCAGCAGCGTAGCGGCGGGTTCTGGAAACACCATATATTTT. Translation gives CASSVAAGSGNTIYF. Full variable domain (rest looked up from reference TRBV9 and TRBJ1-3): DSGVTQTPKHLITATGQRVTLRCSPRSGDLSVYWYQQSLDQGLQFLIQYYNGEERAKGNILERFSAQQFPDLHSELNLSSLELGDSALYFCASSVAAGSGNTIYFGEGSWLTVV.

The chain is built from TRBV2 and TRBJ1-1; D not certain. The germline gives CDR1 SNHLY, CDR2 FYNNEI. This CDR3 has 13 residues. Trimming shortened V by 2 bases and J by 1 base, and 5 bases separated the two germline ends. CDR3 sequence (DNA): TGTGCCAGCAGTGAACATACGAACACTGAAGCTTTCTTT. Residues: CASSEHTNTEAFF.

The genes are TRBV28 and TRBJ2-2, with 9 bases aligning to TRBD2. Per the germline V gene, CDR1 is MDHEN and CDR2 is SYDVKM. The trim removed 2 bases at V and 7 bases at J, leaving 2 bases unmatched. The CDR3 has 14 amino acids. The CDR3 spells CASSLAGGLGELFF. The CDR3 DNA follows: TGTGCCAGCAGTTTAGCGGGAGGGCTCGGGGAGCTGTTTTTT. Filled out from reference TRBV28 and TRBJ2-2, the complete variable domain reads DVKVTQSSRYLVKRTGEKVFLECVQDMDHENMFWYRQDPGLGLRLIYFSYDVKMKEKGDIPEGYSVSREKKERFSLILESASTNQTSMYLCASSLAGGLGELFFGEGSRLTVL.

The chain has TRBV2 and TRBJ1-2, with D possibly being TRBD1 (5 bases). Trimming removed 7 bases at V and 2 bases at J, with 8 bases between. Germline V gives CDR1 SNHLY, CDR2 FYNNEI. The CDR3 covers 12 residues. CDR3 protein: CASTRQNYGYTF. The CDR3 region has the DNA TGTGCCAGCACCAGACAGAACTATGGCTACACCTTC. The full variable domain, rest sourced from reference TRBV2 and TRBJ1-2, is EPEVTQTPSHQVTQMGQEVILRCVPISNHLYFYWYRQILGQKVEFLVSFYNNEISEKSEIFDDQFSVERPDGSNFTLKIRSTKLEDSAMYFCASTRQNYGYTFGSGTRLTVV.

The CDR3 nucleotides read TGTGCCAGCTCACCCTTTGGCACCAATGAGCAGTTCTTC. Amino acid sequence: CASSPFGTNEQFF. The J gene is TRBJ2-1, the V gene TRBV18; D is ambiguous. From germline, CDR1 is KGHSH and CDR2 LQKENI. V was trimmed by 3 bases and J by 6 bases, leaving 9 bases between them. The CDR3 contains 13 residues. The whole variable domain, remainder taken from reference TRBV18 and TRBJ2-1, is NAGVMQNPRHLVRRRGQEARLRCSPMKGHSHVYWYRQLPEEGLKFMVYLQKENIIDESGMPKERFSAEFPKEGPSILRIQQVVRGDSAAYFCASSPFGTNEQFFGPGTRLTVL.

CDR3 sequence reads: CASSLYLGNPPLHF. CDR3 DNA sequence: TGTGCCAGCAGTTTATATCTGGGGAATCCACCCCTCCACTTT. The chain joins TRBV27 to TRBJ1-6; D call uncertain. CDR3 size: 14 residues. Germline assignment: CDR1 MNHEY and CDR2 SMNVEV (reference sequence). V lost 1 base and J 11 bases, leaving 12 bases between the germline ends.

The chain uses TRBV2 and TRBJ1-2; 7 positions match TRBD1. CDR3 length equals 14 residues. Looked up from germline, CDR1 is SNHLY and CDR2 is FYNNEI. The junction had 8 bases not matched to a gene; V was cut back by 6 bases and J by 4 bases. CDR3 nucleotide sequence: TGTGCCAGCAGGGAAAAAGGGACAGCCTATGGCTACACCTTC. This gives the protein CASREKGTAYGYTF.

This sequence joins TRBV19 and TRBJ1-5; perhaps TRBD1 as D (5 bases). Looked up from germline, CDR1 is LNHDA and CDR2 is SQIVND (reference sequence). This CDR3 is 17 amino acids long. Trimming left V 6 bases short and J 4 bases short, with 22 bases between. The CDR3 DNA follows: TGTGCCAGTAGCCCCTCACACGGACATTCCGCTAATCAGCCCCAGCATTTT. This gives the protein CASSPSHGHSANQPQHF.

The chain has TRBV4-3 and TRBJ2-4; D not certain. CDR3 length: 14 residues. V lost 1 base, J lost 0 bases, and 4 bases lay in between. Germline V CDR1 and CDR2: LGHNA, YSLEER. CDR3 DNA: TGCGCCAGCAGCCAAGGGGTAGCCAAAAACATTCAGTACTTC. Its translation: CASSQGVAKNIQYF.